What follows are 19 T cell receptor beta chains derived from one specimen sequenced in a study of response to subunit inactivated influenza vaccine. Using its own MiXCR run on the RT-PCR reads, TCRdb lists one record per CDR3 protein. The sample includes 450,000 to 500,000 distinct CDR3 sequences, about 10% of them seen just once. The sample here was PBMCs from blood, taken 35 to 45 days after vaccination. All receptors derive from a man aged 45 to 65 who received an inactivated influenza vaccine.

In its sample, this clonotype was seen a few times. The V gene is TRBV11-2, the J gene TRBJ2-3; 7 nucleotides agree with TRBD2. The CDR3 is 15 residues long. Germline V CDR1 and CDR2: SGHAT, FQNNGV. The V and J ends lost 5 bases and 6 bases, in that order; junction bases with no gene match: 11. The chain's CDR3 is CASSGSGWWKDTQYF. The CDR3 DNA reads TGTGCCAGCAGCGGTAGCGGGTGGTGGAAGGATACGCAGTATTTT.

This clonotype was seen many times. The chain recombines TRBV20-1 with TRBJ1-1; possibly TRBD1 for D (5 bases). Trimming took off 7 bases at V and 2 bases at J, with 11 bases between the two ends. CDR1 and CDR2 from the germline V gene are DFQATT and SNEGSKA (reference sequence). The length of the CDR3 is 12 residues. The DNA of the CDR3 is TGCAGTGTCTGGGGGGGAAACACTGAAGCTTTCTTT. This gives the protein CSVWGGNTEAFF.

The chain uses TRBV6-1 and TRBJ1-5; possible D gene TRBD1, 6 bases. Germline lookup yields CDR1 MNHNS and CDR2 SASEGT. The CDR3 length is 15 residues. The germline V and J ends were trimmed by 5 bases and 7 bases, with 18 bases remaining between them. CDR3 in amino acids: CASSRSTGWEQPQHF. CDR3 bases: TGTGCCAGCAGTCGCAGCACAGGGTGGGAACAGCCCCAGCATTTT.

A few counts support this clonotype. The chain carries TRBV5-6 and TRBJ2-2, with D possibly matching TRBD1 (6 bases). CDR3 length equals 16 residues. Germline loops: CDR1 SGHDT, CDR2 YYEEEE. V shed 3 bases and J shed 2 bases, with 14 bases lying between them. CDR3 region: CASSSEGQPNTGELFF. Written as DNA, the CDR3 is TGTGCCAGCAGCTCGGAAGGACAGCCTAACACCGGGGAGCTGTTTTTT. The full variable domain, completed using reference TRBV5-6 and TRBJ2-2, is DAGVTQSPTHLIKTRGQQVTLRCSPKSGHDTVSWYQQALGQGPQFIFQYYEEEERQRGNFPDRFSGHQFPNYSSELNVNALLLGDSALYLCASSSEGQPNTGELFFGEGSRLTVL.

The V gene is TRBV5-1, the J gene TRBJ2-7; the D is unclear. The CDR3 runs to 14 residues. V was clipped by 4 bases and J by 9 bases, with 20 bases between them. Germline-derived CDR1 and CDR2 are SGHRS and YFSETQ. CDR3 residues: CASSPAAGLRSQYF. Written as DNA, the CDR3 is TGCGCCAGCAGCCCGGCCGCAGGTCTACGGTCGCAGTACTTC.

In its sample, this clonotype was seen a few times. This chain joins TRBV14 and TRBJ2-1; 8 nucleotides match TRBD2. Trimming cost V 0 bases and J 6 bases; bases outside gene matches: 16. CDR1 is SGHDN and CDR2 is FVKESK in the germline V gene. This CDR3 has 19 amino acids. Written as DNA, the CDR3 is TGTGCCAGCAGCCAAGATTCGAGCGGGAGCAATAAAGTACGCAATGAGCAGTTCTTC. Residues: CASSQDSSGSNKVRNEQFF.

J is TRBJ2-1 and V is TRBV28; TRBD2 aligns across 14 bases. The CDR3 spans 20 residues. V shed 4 bases and J 1 base; nucleotides not matched to a gene: 12. Germline lookup yields CDR1 MDHEN and CDR2 SYDVKM. CDR3 nucleotides: TGTGCCAGCAGTTCTCCCCCGGGACTAGCGGGAGTAAGGTCCTACAATGAGCAGTTCTTC. This sequence encodes CASSSPPGLAGVRSYNEQFF. Full variable domain (rest looked up from reference TRBV28 and TRBJ2-1): DVKVTQSSRYLVKRTGEKVFLECVQDMDHENMFWYRQDPGLGLRLIYFSYDVKMKEKGDIPEGYSVSREKKERFSLILESASTNQTSMYLCASSSPPGLAGVRSYNEQFFGPGTRLTVL.

The CDR3 here is CASSYSLAGELFF. CDR3 sequence (DNA): TGTGCCAGCAGTTACTCACTAGCCGGGGAGCTGTTTTTT. The chain is built from TRBV6-2 or TRBV6-3 and TRBJ2-2; TRBD2 is a possible D gene (5 bases). The CDR3 consists of 13 residues. Deletions cut 0 bases from V and 6 bases from J, with 5 bases between. CDR1 is MNHEY, CDR2 SVGEGT, per germline.

This clonotype showed up just a few times. This chain joins TRBV10-3 and TRBJ2-3, with D tentatively TRBD1 or TRBD2 (6 bases each). The germline V gene has CDR1 ENHRY and CDR2 SYGVKD. This CDR3 comprises 14 residues. V lost 4 bases to trimming and J lost 2 bases, with 10 bases between them. The DNA of the CDR3 is TGTGCCATCAGTGTCGGGGGCGCCACAGATACGCAGTATTTT. Translated: CAISVGGATDTQYF.

The chain is built from TRBV24-1 and TRBJ2-5; no reliable D call. This CDR3 comprises 15 residues. V lost 4 bases and J lost 4, with 15 bases in between. Germline loops: CDR1 KGHDR, CDR2 SFDVKD. The CDR3 loop reads CATSEPTDHRETQYF. The DNA for the CDR3 is TGTGCCACCAGTGAGCCCACAGACCACCGAGAGACCCAGTACTTC.

This clonotype was found a few times. V and J are TRBV27 and TRBJ2-7, with 8 positions matching TRBD1. The CDR3 is made up of 14 amino acids. The J segment lost 5 bases and the V segment lost 4 bases, leaving 7 bases of the junction unmatched. Looked up from germline, CDR1 is MNHEY and CDR2 is SMNVEV (reference sequence). The CDR3 nucleotides are TGTGCCAGCAGTTCAAGACAGGGGTGGAACGAGCAGTACTTC. This translates into CASSSRQGWNEQYF.

The gene calls are TRBV7-9 and TRBJ2-7; D not certain. The length of the CDR3 is 12 residues. Trimming pared 5 bases from V and 6 bases from J, leaving 11 bases between. Germline V gene lookup returns CDR1 SEHNR and CDR2 FQNEAQ (reference sequence). CDR3 amino acids: CASSKPLREQYF. Here the CDR3 DNA reads TGTGCCAGCAGCAAACCCCTCCGCGAGCAGTACTTC.

In this sample, this clonotype turned up many times. V is TRBV5-1 and J is TRBJ2-7; 9 positions agree with TRBD2. V dropped 4 bases and J dropped 3; count of bases not matched to a gene: 8. The length of the CDR3 is 15 residues. In germline, CDR1 is SGHRS, CDR2 YFSETQ. The CDR3 bases are TGCGCCAGCAGCCTACGCACTAGCGGGTTCTACGAGCAGTACTTC. Translation gives CASSLRTSGFYEQYF.

The V call is TRBV7-2, the J call TRBJ2-1; weak D call: TRBD1 (5 bases). CDR1 and CDR2 (germline): SGHTA, FQGNSA. The CDR3 length is 14 residues. V was clipped by 5 bases and J by 4 bases, with 12 bases between them. CDR3 coding DNA: TGTGCCAGCAGCCCCAACAGGAATTACAATGAGCAGTTCTTC. It is translated as CASSPNRNYNEQFF. Using reference TRBV7-2 and TRBJ2-1 for the parts outside the CDR3, the full variable domain is GAGVSQSPSNKVTEKGKDVELRCDPISGHTALYWYRQSLGQGLEFLIYFQGNSAPDKSGLPSDRFSAERTGGSVSTLTIQRTQQEDSAVYLCASSPNRNYNEQFFGPGTRLTVL.

This clonotype was counted many times. The rearrangement links TRBV10-2 to TRBJ2-2; D may correspond to TRBD1 or TRBD2 (6 bases each). V was pared by 3 bases and J by 4 bases, with 12 bases between. The CDR3 covers 15 residues. Germline V gives CDR1 WSHSY, CDR2 SAAADI. CDR3 nucleotides: TGCGCCAGCAGTGAAACTCGGGGGCCCACCGGGGAGCTGTTTTTT. Its protein is CASSETRGPTGELFF.

There are many counts of this clonotype. This chain links TRBV10-3 with TRBJ2-2, with D uncertain. V was shortened by 4 bases and J by 5 bases, with 11 bases between the two germline ends. Germline lookup yields CDR1 ENHRY and CDR2 SYGVKD. The CDR3 runs to 14 residues. The CDR3 loop is CAISGRLGTGELFF. The CDR3 region has the DNA TGTGCCATCAGTGGTAGACTTGGTACCGGGGAGCTGTTTTTT.

The genes are TRBV5-1 and TRBJ2-3; 9 nucleotides line up with TRBD1. This CDR3 has 16 residues. CDR1 and CDR2 (germline): SGHRS, YFSETQ. The ends lost 3 bases at V and 1 base at J; junction bases unmatched: 6. In DNA form, the CDR3 reads TGCGCCAGCAGCTGGGGGGGACAGGGCCGCACAGATACGCAGTATTTT. Translation gives CASSWGGQGRTDTQYF.

In regard to this clonotype: An end of the junction does not agree with germline; a read error may underlie this. The chain couples TRBV12-3 or TRBV12-4 to TRBJ2-3; D is undetermined. The CDR3 has 13 amino acids. The CDR3 bases are TGTGCCAGCAGTTTTCCAAGTACATATACGCAGTTTTTT. Its translation is CASSFPSTYTQFF.

The chain has TRBV28 and TRBJ2-5; D not resolved. The CDR3 loop spans 13 amino acids. Trimming shortened V by 4 bases and J by 4 bases, and 10 bases separated the two germline ends. The germline V gene encodes CDR1 MDHEN and CDR2 SYDVKM. The CDR3 sequence: CASSSHVVETQYF. The DNA of the CDR3 is TGTGCCAGCAGTTCGCATGTTGTAGAGACCCAGTACTTC.